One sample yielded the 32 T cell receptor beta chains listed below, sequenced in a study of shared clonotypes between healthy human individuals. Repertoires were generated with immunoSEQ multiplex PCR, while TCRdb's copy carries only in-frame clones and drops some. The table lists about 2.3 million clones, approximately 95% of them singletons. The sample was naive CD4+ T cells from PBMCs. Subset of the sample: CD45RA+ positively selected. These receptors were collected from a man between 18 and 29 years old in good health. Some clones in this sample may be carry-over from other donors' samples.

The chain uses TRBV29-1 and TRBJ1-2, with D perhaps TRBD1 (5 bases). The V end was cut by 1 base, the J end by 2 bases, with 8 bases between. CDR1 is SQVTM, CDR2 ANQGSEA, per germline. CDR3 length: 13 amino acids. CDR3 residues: CSVEVSGNYGYTF. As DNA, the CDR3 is TGCAGCGTTGAAGTTTCAGGGAACTATGGCTACACCTTC.

CDR3 loop: CASSLSATSGYEQYF. The CDR3 coding sequence is TGTGCCAGCAGTTTATCGGCGACTAGCGGCTACGAGCAGTACTTC. The chain is built from TRBV27 and TRBJ2-7; 9 positions match TRBD2. Germline-derived CDR1 and CDR2 are MNHEY and SMNVEV (reference sequence). The CDR3 runs 15 residues. V lost 0 bases, J lost 3 bases, and 3 bases stayed unmatched.

CDR3 nucleotides: TGTGCCAGCAGCTTATTGCAGGGACCCGTCTATGGCTACACCTTC. The encoded protein is CASSLLQGPVYGYTF. J is TRBJ1-2 and V is TRBV7-2, with a weak D call TRBD1 (5 bases). CDR1 SGHTA and CDR2 FQGNSA come from the germline V gene. This CDR3 has 15 amino acids. V gave up 2 bases and J gave up 4 bases, with 14 bases separating them.

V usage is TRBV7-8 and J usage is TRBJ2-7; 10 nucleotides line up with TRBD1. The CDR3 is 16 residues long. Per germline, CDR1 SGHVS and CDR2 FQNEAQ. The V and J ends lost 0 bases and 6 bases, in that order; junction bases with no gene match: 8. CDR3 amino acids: CASSLADRGLAGEQYF. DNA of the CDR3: TGTGCCAGCAGCTTAGCCGACAGGGGGCTAGCTGGCGAGCAGTACTTC.

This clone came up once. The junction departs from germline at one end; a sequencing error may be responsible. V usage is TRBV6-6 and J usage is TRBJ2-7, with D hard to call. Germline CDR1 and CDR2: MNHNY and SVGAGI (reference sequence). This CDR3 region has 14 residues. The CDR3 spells CASSYSPGPYGQYF. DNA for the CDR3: TGTGCCAGCAGTTACTCCCCAGGACCCTACGGGCAGTACTTC.

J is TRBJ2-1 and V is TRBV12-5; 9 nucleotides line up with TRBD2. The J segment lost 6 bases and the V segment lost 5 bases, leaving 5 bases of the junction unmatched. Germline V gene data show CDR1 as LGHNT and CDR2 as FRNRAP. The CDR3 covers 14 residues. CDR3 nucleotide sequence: TGTGCTAGTGGTATTAGCGGGAGTGGCAATGAGCAGTTCTTC. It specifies CASGISGSGNEQFF.

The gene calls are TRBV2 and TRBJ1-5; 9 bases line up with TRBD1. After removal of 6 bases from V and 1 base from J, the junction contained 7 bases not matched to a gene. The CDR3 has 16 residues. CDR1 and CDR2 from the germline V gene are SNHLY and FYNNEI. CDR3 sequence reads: CASSTTGGKSNQPQHF. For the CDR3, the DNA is TGTGCCAGCAGCACCACAGGGGGCAAGAGCAATCAGCCCCAGCATTTT.

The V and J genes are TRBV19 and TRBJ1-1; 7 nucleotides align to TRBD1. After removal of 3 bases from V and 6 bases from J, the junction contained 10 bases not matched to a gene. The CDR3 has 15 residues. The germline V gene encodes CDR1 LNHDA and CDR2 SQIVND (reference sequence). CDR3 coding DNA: TGTGCCAGTAGTATGGGCGGGTGGCAGGGGGCTGAAGCTTTCTTT. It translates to CASSMGGWQGAEAFF.

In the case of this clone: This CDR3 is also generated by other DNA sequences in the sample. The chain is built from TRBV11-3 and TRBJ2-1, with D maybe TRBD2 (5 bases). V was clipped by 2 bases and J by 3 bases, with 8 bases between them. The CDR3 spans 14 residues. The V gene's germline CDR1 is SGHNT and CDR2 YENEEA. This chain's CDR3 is CASSLTGFYNEQFF. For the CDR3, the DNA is TGTGCCAGCAGCTTAACGGGGTTCTACAATGAGCAGTTCTTC.

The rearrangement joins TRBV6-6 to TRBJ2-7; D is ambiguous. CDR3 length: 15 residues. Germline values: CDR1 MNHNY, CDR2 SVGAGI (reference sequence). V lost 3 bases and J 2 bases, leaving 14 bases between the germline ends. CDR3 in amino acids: CASSYTSEPPYEQYF. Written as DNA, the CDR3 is TGTGCCAGCAGTTATACGTCAGAACCCCCCTACGAGCAGTACTTC.

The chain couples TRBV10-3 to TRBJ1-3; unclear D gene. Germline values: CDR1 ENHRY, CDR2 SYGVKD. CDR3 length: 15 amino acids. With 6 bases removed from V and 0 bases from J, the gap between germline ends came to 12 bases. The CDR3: CAIRPDGFSGNTIYF. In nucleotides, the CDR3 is TGTGCCATCAGACCGGACGGGTTCTCTGGAAACACCATATATTTT.

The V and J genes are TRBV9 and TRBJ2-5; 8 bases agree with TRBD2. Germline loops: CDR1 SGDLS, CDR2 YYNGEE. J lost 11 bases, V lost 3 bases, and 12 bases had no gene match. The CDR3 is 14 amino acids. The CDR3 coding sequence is TGTGCCAGCAGCGCCGGACTAGCCGAGGCCCAGCAGTACTTC. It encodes CASSAGLAEAQQYF.

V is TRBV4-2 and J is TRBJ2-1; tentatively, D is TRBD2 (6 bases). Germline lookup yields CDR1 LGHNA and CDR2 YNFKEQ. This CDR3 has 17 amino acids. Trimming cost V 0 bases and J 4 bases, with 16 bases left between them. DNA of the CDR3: TGTGCCAGCAGCCAAGATTTACTGGGACTTAAATACAATGAGCAGTTCTTC. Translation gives CASSQDLLGLKYNEQFF.

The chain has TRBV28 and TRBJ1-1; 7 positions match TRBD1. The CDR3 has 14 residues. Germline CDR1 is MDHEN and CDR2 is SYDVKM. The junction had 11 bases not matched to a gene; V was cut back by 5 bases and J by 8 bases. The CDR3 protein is CASSPSGGRLEAFF. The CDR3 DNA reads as TGTGCCAGCAGTCCCTCAGGGGGTAGACTAGAAGCTTTCTTT.

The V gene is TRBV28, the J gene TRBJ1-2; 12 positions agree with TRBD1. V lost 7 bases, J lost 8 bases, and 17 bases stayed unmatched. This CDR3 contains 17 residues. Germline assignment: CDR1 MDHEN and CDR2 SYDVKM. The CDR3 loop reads CASTSTGTGGNRVGYTF. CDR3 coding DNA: TGTGCCAGCACCTCCACCGGGACAGGGGGCAATCGAGTAGGCTACACCTTC.

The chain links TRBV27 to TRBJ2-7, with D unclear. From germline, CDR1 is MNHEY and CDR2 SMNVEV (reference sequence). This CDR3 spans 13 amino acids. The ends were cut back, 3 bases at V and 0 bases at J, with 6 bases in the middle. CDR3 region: CASSLKFSYEQYF. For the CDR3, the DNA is TGTGCCAGCAGTTTGAAATTCTCCTACGAGCAGTACTTC.

The DNA for the CDR3 is TGTGCCAGCTCACCTGCGAGAGGCACGTCGCTGAATGAGCAGTTCTTC. Its translation is CASSPARGTSLNEQFF. The V call is TRBV18, the J call TRBJ2-1, with D unclear. Germline-derived CDR1 and CDR2 are KGHSH and LQKENI. V was trimmed by 3 bases and J by 7 bases, leaving 19 bases between them. The CDR3 has 16 residues.

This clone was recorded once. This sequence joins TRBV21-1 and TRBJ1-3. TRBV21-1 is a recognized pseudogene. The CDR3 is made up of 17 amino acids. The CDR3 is CASSAFFGLESGNTIYF. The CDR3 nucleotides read TGTGCCAGCAGCGCATTTTTCGGGCTTGAATCTGGAAACACCATATATTTT.

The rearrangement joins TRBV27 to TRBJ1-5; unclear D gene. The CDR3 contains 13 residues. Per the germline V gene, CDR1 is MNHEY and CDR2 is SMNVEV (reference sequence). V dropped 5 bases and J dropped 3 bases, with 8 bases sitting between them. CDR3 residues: CASSQRVNQPQHF. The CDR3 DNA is TGTGCCAGCAGTCAACGGGTCAATCAGCCCCAGCATTTT.

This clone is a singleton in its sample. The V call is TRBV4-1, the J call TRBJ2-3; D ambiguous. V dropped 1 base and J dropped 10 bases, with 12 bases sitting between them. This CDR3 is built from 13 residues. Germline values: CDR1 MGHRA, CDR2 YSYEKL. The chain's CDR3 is CASSQVGLGSQYF. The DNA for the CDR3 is TGCGCCAGCAGCCAAGTTGGGCTAGGATCGCAGTATTTT.

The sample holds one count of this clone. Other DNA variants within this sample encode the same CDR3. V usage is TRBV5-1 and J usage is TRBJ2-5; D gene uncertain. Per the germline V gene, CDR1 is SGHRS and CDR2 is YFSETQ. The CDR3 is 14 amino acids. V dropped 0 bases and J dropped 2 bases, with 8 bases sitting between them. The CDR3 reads CASSLGNSQETQYF. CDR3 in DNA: TGCGCCAGCAGCTTGGGAAATAGTCAAGAGACCCAGTACTTC.

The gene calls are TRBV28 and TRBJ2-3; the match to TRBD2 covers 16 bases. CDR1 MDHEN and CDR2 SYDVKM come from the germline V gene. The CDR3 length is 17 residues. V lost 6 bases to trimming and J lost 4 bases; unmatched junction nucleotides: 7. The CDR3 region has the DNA TGTGCCAGCAGGTTACCCGGGACTAGCGGGAGGGCAGATACGCAGTATTTT. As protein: CASRLPGTSGRADTQYF.

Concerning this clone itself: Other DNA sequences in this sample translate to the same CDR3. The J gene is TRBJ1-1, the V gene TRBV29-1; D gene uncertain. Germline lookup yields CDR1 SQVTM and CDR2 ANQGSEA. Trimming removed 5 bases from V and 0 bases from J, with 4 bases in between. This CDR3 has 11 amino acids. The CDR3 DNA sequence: TGCAGCGTTAGGATGAACACTGAAGCTTTCTTT. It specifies CSVRMNTEAFF.

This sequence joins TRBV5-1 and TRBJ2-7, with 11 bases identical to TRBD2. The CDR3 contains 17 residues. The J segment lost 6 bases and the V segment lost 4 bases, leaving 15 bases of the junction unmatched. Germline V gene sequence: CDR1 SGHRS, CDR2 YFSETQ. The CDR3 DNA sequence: TGCGCCAGCAGCCAATCGGGACTAGCGGTCGTTGGGGGCGAGCAGTACTTC. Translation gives CASSQSGLAVVGGEQYF.

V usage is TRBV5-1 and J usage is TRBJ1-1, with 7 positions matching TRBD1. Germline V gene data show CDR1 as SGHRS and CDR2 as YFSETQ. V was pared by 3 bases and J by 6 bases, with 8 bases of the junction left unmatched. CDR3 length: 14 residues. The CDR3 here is CASSSQTGMSEAFF. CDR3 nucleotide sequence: TGCGCCAGCAGCTCCCAGACAGGGATGTCTGAAGCTTTCTTT.

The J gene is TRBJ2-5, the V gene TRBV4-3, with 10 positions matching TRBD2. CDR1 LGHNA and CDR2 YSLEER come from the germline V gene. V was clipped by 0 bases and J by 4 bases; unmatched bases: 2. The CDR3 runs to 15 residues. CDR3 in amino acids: CASSQEAGGGETQYF. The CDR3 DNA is TGCGCCAGCAGCCAAGAAGCGGGAGGGGGAGAGACCCAGTACTTC.

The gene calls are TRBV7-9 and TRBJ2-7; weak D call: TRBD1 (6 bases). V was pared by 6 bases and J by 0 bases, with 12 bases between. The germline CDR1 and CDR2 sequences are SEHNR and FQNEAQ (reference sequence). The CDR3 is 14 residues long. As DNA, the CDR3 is TGTGCCAGCAGTTATGACAGGCCCTCCTACGAGCAGTACTTC. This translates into CASSYDRPSYEQYF.

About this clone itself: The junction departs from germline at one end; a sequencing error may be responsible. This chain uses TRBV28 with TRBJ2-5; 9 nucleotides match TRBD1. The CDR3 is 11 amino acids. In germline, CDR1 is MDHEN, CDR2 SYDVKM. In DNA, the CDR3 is TGTGCCAGCAGTCGGACAGGGGAGCGGGACTTC. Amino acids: CASSRTGERDF. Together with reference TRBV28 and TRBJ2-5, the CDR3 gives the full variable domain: DVKVTQSSRYLVKRTGEKVFLECVQDMDHENMFWYRQDPGLGLRLIYFSYDVKMKEKGDIPEGYSVSREKKERFSLILESASTNQTSMYLCASSRTGERDFGPGTRLLVL.

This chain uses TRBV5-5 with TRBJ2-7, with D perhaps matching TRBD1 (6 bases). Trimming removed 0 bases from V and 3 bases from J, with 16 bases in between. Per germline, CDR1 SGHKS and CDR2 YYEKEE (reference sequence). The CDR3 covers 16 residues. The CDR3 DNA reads TGTGCCAGCAGCTTGGCCCTGGGGCAGGGGTACTACGAGCAGTACTTC. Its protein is CASSLALGQGYYEQYF.

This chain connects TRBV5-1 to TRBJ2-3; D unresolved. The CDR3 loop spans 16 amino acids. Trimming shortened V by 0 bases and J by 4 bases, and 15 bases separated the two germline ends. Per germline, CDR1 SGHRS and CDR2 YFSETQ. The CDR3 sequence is CASSLGLGYAADTQYF. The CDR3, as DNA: TGCGCCAGCAGCTTGGGTCTTGGCTACGCGGCAGATACGCAGTATTTT.

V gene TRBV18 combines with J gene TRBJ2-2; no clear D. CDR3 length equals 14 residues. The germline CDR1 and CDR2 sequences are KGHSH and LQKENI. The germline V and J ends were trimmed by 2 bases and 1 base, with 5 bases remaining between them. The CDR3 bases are TGTGCCAGCTCACCAGTACGGAACACCGGGGAGCTGTTTTTT. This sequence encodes CASSPVRNTGELFF.

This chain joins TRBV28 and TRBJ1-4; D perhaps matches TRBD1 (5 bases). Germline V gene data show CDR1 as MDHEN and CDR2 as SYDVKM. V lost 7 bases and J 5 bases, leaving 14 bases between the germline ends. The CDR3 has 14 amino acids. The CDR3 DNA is TGTGCCAGCACCTCCCGGGGGGGAAATGAAAAACTGTTTTTT. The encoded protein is CASTSRGGNEKLFF. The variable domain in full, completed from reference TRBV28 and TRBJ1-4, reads DVKVTQSSRYLVKRTGEKVFLECVQDMDHENMFWYRQDPGLGLRLIYFSYDVKMKEKGDIPEGYSVSREKKERFSLILESASTNQTSMYLCASTSRGGNEKLFFGSGTQLSVL.